This passage covers 11 T cell receptor beta chains from one sample sequenced in a study of early stage breast cancer tumors. The data were produced by immunoSEQ multiplex PCR, yet TCRdb's version contains in-frame clones alone and is incomplete. The sample yields about 69,000 clones, more than 70% seen once. The sample comprised blood. The receptors stem from a person in their 40s with breast cancer.

The chain uses TRBV4-1 and TRBJ1-1; D not certain. V was shortened by 0 bases and J by 5 bases, with 13 bases between the two germline ends. CDR3 length: 15 amino acids. From germline, CDR1 is MGHRA and CDR2 YSYEKL. Here the CDR3 DNA reads TGCGCCAGCAGCCAAGATAGGGCATGGAGGACTGAAGCTTTCTTT. Protein product: CASSQDRAWRTEAFF.

The V and J genes are TRBV11-1 and TRBJ1-1; D is uncertain. The CDR3 extends over 13 amino acids. Germline values: CDR1 SGHAT, CDR2 FQDESV (reference sequence). V was clipped by 3 bases and J by 4 bases, with 9 bases between them. CDR3 residues: CASSFEGLTEAFF. The CDR3 region has the DNA TGTGCCAGCAGCTTCGAGGGTCTCACTGAAGCTTTCTTT.

The V gene is TRBV9, the J gene TRBJ1-3; perhaps TRBD1 as D (6 bases). This CDR3 region has 14 residues. Per germline, CDR1 SGDLS and CDR2 YYNGEE. The V end was cut by 4 bases, the J end by 2 bases, with 10 bases between. CDR3 coding DNA: TGTGCCAGCAGCCCCAGGGGAACTGGAAACACCATATATTTT. This gives the protein CASSPRGTGNTIYF.

The chain is built from TRBV7-9 and TRBJ2-3, with TRBD2 identical over 12 bases. Unmatched junction bases numbered 6, after V lost 5 bases and J lost 6 bases. The CDR3 contains 15 residues. Germline CDR1 SEHNR, CDR2 FQNEAQ (reference sequence). The CDR3 DNA sequence: TGTGCCAGCAGCCCGGGACTAGCGGGTTCGGATACGCAGTATTTT. Translating gives CASSPGLAGSDTQYF.

The chain employs TRBV28 and TRBJ1-1; tentative D call: TRBD1 (5 bases). Trimming left V 2 bases short and J 6 bases short, with 13 bases between. The CDR3 covers 14 residues. Germline CDR1 is MDHEN and CDR2 is SYDVKM. The CDR3 DNA sequence: TGTGCCAGCAGTTTAGGGGCAGGTAGGGCTGAAGCTTTCTTT. Translating it yields CASSLGAGRAEAFF.

The J gene is TRBJ2-7, the V gene TRBV27; D not certain. CDR1 is MNHEY and CDR2 is SMNVEV in the germline V gene (reference sequence). Trimming took 6 bases from V and 4 from J, leaving 13 bases between them. This CDR3 is built from 13 residues. CDR3 nucleotide sequence: TGTGCCAGCAGCTGGCAAAGGGCTTACGAGCAGTACTTC. Translation gives CASSWQRAYEQYF.

This clone appeared a few times. The gene calls are TRBV4-2 and TRBJ1-2; D not resolved. Trimming left V 0 bases short and J 4 bases short, with 6 bases between. Germline V gene lookup returns CDR1 LGHNA and CDR2 YNFKEQ. CDR3 length: 13 residues. The CDR3 DNA reads TGTGCCAGCAGCCAAGATGGCTTCTATGGCTACACCTTC. Translating gives CASSQDGFYGYTF.

The rearrangement joins TRBV7-9 to TRBJ2-7; TRBD1 aligns across 7 bases. CDR1 and CDR2 from the germline V gene are SEHNR and FQNEAQ (reference sequence). With V trimmed by 5 bases and J by 2 bases, 15 bases remained unmatched. The CDR3 loop spans 17 amino acids. The CDR3 spells CASSRNPGQISTYEQYF. As DNA, the CDR3 is TGTGCCAGCAGCCGCAACCCGGGACAGATAAGCACCTACGAGCAGTACTTC.

The chain employs TRBV28 and TRBJ1-2, with D perhaps TRBD1 (5 bases). Germline lookup yields CDR1 MDHEN and CDR2 SYDVKM. The CDR3 covers 14 residues. The V and J ends lost 4 bases and 3 bases respectively, with 12 bases between them. The CDR3 sequence: CASSSIDRYYGYTF. The CDR3 bases are TGTGCCAGCAGTTCGATAGACAGATACTATGGCTACACCTTC.

The chain is built from TRBV6-5 and TRBJ2-7, with D maybe TRBD1 (7 bases). V lost 9 bases and J lost 2, with 17 bases in between. CDR1 and CDR2 (germline): MNHEY, SVGAGI. This CDR3 is 14 amino acids long. CDR3 in DNA: TGTGCCAGTAGCAGGGGGAGGTACGCCTACGAGCAGTACTTC. It is translated as CASSRGRYAYEQYF.

A note on this clone: An end of the junction differs from the germline gene, which may be a read error. The rearrangement uses TRBV5-1 and TRBJ1-3; D unresolved. The CDR3 totals 11 residues. CDR1 is SGHRS, CDR2 YFSETQ, per germline. The CDR3 spells CASTLGNTIYF. The CDR3 nucleotides are TGCGCAAGCACCCTGGGAAACACCATATATTTT.